This T cell receptor beta chain was captured by sequencing in a study of T cells in Graves' hyperthyroidism and ophthalmopathy. What was amplified from RNA transcripts were TCR beta CDR3 regions. A first-round RT-PCR of the TCR CDR3 used the HTBI primer set. One entry per CDR3 protein, called by TCRdb with MiXCR from the multiplex PCR reads. The profile shows 600,000 or so distinct CDR3 sequences, 12% to 15% of them singletons. This clonotype was detected many times. CDR1 and CDR2 from the germline V gene are MNHNS and SASEGT. This CDR3 has 14 amino acids. Between the trimmed V and J ends, which lost 6 bases and 2 bases, there was a span of 13 bases.

The V and J genes are TRBV6-1 and TRBJ2-5; the D gene is possibly TRBD2 (6 bases). The receptor's source is a young woman with Graves' ophthalmopathy. Material for sequencing was blood. As DNA, the CDR3 is TGTGCCAGCAGGAGCGGGTCGCGGCAAGAGACCCAGTACTTC. Amino acids: CASRSGSRQETQYF.